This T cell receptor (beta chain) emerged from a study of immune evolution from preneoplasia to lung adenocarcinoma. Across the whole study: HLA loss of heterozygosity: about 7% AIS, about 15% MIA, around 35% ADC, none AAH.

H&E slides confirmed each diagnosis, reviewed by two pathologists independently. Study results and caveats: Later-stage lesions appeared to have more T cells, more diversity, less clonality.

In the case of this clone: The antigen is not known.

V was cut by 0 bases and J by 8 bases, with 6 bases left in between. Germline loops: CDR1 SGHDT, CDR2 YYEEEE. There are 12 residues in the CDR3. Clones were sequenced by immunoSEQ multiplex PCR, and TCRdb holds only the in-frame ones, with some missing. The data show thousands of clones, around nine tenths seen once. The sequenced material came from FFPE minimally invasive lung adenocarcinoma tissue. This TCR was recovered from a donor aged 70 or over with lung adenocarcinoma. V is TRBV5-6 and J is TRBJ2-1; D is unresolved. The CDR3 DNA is TGTGCCAGCAGCTTGGCAAGGGATGAGCAGTTCTTC. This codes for CASSLARDEQFF.